Each of the 25 T cell receptor beta chains below was sequenced from the same sample in a study of beta chain features in type 1 diabetes (dated by TCRdb to between 2018 and 2020). Antigens for these TCRs are unknown. Results and caveats for the whole study, not just this receptor: A moderate but significant shortening of TCRB CDR3 length was observed in type 1 diabetes patients in all four CD4+ subsets.

Libraries were made using the immunoSEQ multiplex PCR assay. The entire isolated RNA was reverse transcribed using the High Capacity cDNA Reverse Transcription Kit, and thus expressed TCRB transcripts were sequenced. TCRdb carries this immuneACCESS record with in-frame sequences only. Its versions omit some clonotypes, under half of them owing to an unresolved V gene in the studies checked, with the rest unexplained. Within this sample are 680,000 or so clones, with around an eighth of them counted one time only. Jointly, the top ten make up 0.022% of the sample. Sequenced material: naive CD4+ T cells from blood. The meaning of the sample's cell subset or site label: true naive CD4+ T cells. These receptors were collected from a man younger than 35 with type 1 diabetes.

There are a few counts of this clone. The chain employs TRBV14 and TRBJ1-2; D uncertain. Germline V lookup: CDR1 SGHDN, CDR2 FVKESK. V lost 4 bases to trimming and J lost 5 bases, with 8 bases between them. The CDR3 contains 12 residues. CDR3 DNA: TGTGCCAGCAGCCGCGGGGTTTATGGCTACACCTTC. This encodes CASSRGVYGYTF.

V usage is TRBV30 and J usage is TRBJ1-3, with TRBD1 matching over 7 bases. Germline loops: CDR1 GTSNPN, CDR2 SVGIG (reference sequence). The V gene end was trimmed by 4 bases and the J gene end by 2 bases; junction bases not matched to a gene: 8. This CDR3 region has 15 residues. The CDR3 reads CAWTGQAEPGNTIYF. As DNA, the CDR3 is TGTGCCTGGACCGGACAGGCGGAACCTGGAAACACCATATATTTT.

Only one count was recorded for this clone. The junction differs from germline at one of its ends, possibly a read error. This CDR3 reads CASRPPVANSEAFF. In DNA form, the CDR3 reads TGCGCCAGCAGGCCCCCGGTGGCGAACTCTGAAGCTTTCTTT. The chain is built from TRBV5-1 and TRBJ1-1, with D hard to call. Germline assignment: CDR1 SGHRS and CDR2 YFSETQ. This CDR3 region has 14 residues.

This clone was found a few times. The chain couples TRBV7-2 to TRBJ1-4, with a tentative D call TRBD1 (5 bases). The CDR3 is made up of 13 amino acids. CDR1 is SGHTA, CDR2 FQGNSA, per germline. V was shortened by 6 bases and J by 7 bases, with 12 bases between the two germline ends. CDR3 coding DNA: TGTGCCAGCAGTCAAGGCAGGGTTGAAAAACTGTTTTTT. This encodes CASSQGRVEKLFF.

J is TRBJ2-4 and V is TRBV5-1; 8 bases agree with TRBD1. Germline CDR1 is SGHRS and CDR2 is YFSETQ. The V segment lost 4 bases and the J segment 0 bases; nucleotides outside the gene matches: 12. This CDR3 contains 18 residues. CDR3: CASSPGTGGDIAKNIQYF. The CDR3 DNA follows: TGCGCCAGCAGCCCAGGGACAGGTGGAGACATAGCCAAAAACATTCAGTACTTC.

This chain connects TRBV25-1 to TRBJ2-2; D gene uncertain. The CDR3 contains 14 residues. V was shortened by 2 bases and J by 2 bases, with 6 bases between the two germline ends. The V gene's germline CDR1 is MGHDK and CDR2 SYGVNS. The CDR3 nucleotides read TGTGCCAGCAGTGAAAGGAAAAACACCGGGGAGCTGTTTTTT. It translates to CASSERKNTGELFF.

The chain employs TRBV10-2 and TRBJ1-2; perhaps TRBD1 as D (5 bases). Germline CDR1 and CDR2: WSHSY and SAAADI. V gave up 1 base and J gave up 8 bases, with 17 bases separating them. The CDR3 totals 15 residues. CDR3 bases: TGCGCCAGCAGTGAGTGGGACTCGGCGTATGGCGGCTACACCTTC. This sequence encodes CASSEWDSAYGGYTF.

The sample holds a few counts of this clone. The V gene is TRBV6-6, the J gene TRBJ1-1; the D is unclear. Germline-derived CDR1 and CDR2 are MNHNY and SVGAGI (reference sequence). The CDR3 runs to 12 residues. The V gene lost 8 bases and the J gene lost 3 bases, with 10 bases spanning the gap. In nucleotides, the CDR3 is TGTGCCAGCGGGAAGAGGGACACTGAAGCTTTCTTT. It specifies CASGKRDTEAFF.

The V call is TRBV5-6, the J call TRBJ2-2, with a weak D call TRBD1 (6 bases). The germline gives CDR1 SGHDT, CDR2 YYEEEE. Trimming removed 5 bases from V and 0 bases from J, with 17 bases in between. The CDR3 covers 17 residues. The CDR3 nucleotides read TGTGCCAGCAGACCGATGGGGGCCCCTACGAACACCGGGGAGCTGTTTTTT. This encodes CASRPMGAPTNTGELFF.

This clone was counted only a few times. J is TRBJ2-5 and V is TRBV7-8, with D hard to call. V was clipped by 5 bases and J by 0 bases, with 4 bases between them. CDR1 and CDR2 from the germline V gene are SGHVS and FQNEAQ. The CDR3 loop spans 12 amino acids. CDR3 in DNA: TGTGCCAGCAGCCCGCACCAAGAGACCCAGTACTTC. This gives the protein CASSPHQETQYF.

The chain uses TRBV6-6 and TRBJ2-5; 14 positions match TRBD2. The junction had 0 bases not matched to a gene; V was cut back by 2 bases and J by 1 base. Germline values: CDR1 MNHNY, CDR2 SVGAGI (reference sequence). This CDR3 is built from 16 residues. The CDR3 loop reads CASSYGTSGGQETQYF. The CDR3 DNA reads as TGTGCCAGCAGTTACGGGACTAGCGGGGGCCAAGAGACCCAGTACTTC.

V usage is TRBV4-1 and J usage is TRBJ1-1; the match to TRBD1 covers 10 bases. In germline, CDR1 is MGHRA, CDR2 YSYEKL. J gave up 4 bases and V 5 bases, and 13 bases lay outside the gene matches. CDR3 length: 17 amino acids. The CDR3 coding sequence is TGCGCCAGCAGCTTTCCCGGGACAGGGGTGTCGTTCACTGAAGCTTTCTTT. This sequence encodes CASSFPGTGVSFTEAFF.

This clone came up a few times. The V call is TRBV4-1, the J call TRBJ2-1, with 8 bases that match TRBD2. This CDR3 comprises 16 residues. With 6 bases clipped from V and 12 bases from J, the junction kept 19 bases outside the gene matches. Germline CDR1 is MGHRA and CDR2 is YSYEKL. The CDR3 nucleotides are TGCGCCAGCAGACAAACTGGACTAGCCTGGGGTGCAGTGCAGTTCTTC. Translated, it gives CASRQTGLAWGAVQFF.

This clone was found a few times. The CDR3 loop reads CASGFTVDTEAFF. CDR3 nucleotide sequence: TGTGCTAGTGGTTTCACCGTGGATACTGAAGCTTTCTTT. The V and J genes are TRBV12-5 and TRBJ1-1; D is undetermined. Germline V gives CDR1 LGHNT, CDR2 FRNRAP. V was cut by 3 bases and J by 5 bases, with 10 bases left in between. The CDR3 is 13 residues long.

This chain links TRBV6-6 with TRBJ2-7; D call uncertain. Per the germline V gene, CDR1 is MNHNY and CDR2 is SVGAGI (reference sequence). The CDR3 covers 13 residues. V was shortened by 2 bases and J by 7 bases, with 12 bases between the two germline ends. The CDR3, as DNA: TGTGCCAGCAGTTACCCCGCCCCTAGTGAGCAGTACTTC. Translation: CASSYPAPSEQYF.

This clone has just a few counts. The chain couples TRBV5-6 to TRBJ2-3; D is unresolved. Germline assignment: CDR1 SGHDT and CDR2 YYEEEE. The CDR3 runs 12 residues. Deletions cut 1 base from V and 3 bases from J, with 3 bases between. This CDR3 reads CASSLWTDTQYF. The CDR3 coding sequence is TGTGCCAGCAGCTTGTGGACAGATACGCAGTATTTT.

The chain joins TRBV25-1 to TRBJ1-1; D ambiguous. This CDR3 is 15 amino acids long. Trimming removed 1 base at V and 2 bases at J, with 11 bases between. In germline, CDR1 is MGHDK, CDR2 SYGVNS. The CDR3 sequence is CASSEFKGINTEAFF. The CDR3 nucleotides are TGTGCCAGCAGTGAATTTAAGGGAATCAACACTGAAGCTTTCTTT.

In regard to this clone: Different DNA sequences within this sample yield the same CDR3. The V and J genes are TRBV6-5 and TRBJ1-1; D perhaps matches TRBD1 (5 bases). V lost 3 bases and J 2 bases, leaving 13 bases between the germline ends. CDR3 length: 15 residues. CDR1 is MNHEY, CDR2 SVGAGI, per germline. The CDR3 spells CASSYFGTGNTEAFF. CDR3 sequence (DNA): TGTGCCAGCAGTTATTTCGGGACGGGAAACACTGAAGCTTTCTTT.

This clone was counted between two and nine times. The V and J genes are TRBV13 and TRBJ1-6; tentatively, D is TRBD1 (6 bases). In germline, CDR1 is PRHDT, CDR2 FYEKMQ (reference sequence). This CDR3 has 16 residues. V lost 5 bases, J lost 12 bases, and 23 bases lay in between. The CDR3 is CASSVGKTVRGGPLHF. The DNA for the CDR3 is TGTGCCAGCAGCGTTGGGAAGACGGTGAGGGGGGGACCCCTCCACTTT.

This clone turned up a few times. The rearrangement joins TRBV6-5 to TRBJ1-2, with a tentative D call TRBD1 (5 bases). Germline loops: CDR1 MNHEY, CDR2 SVGAGI. The V end lost 5 bases, the J end lost 4 bases, and 17 bases lay between the germline ends. This CDR3 contains 15 residues. CDR3 amino acids: CASSQQVINLYGYTF. The CDR3 DNA reads as TGTGCCAGCAGTCAACAGGTTATTAACCTCTATGGCTACACCTTC.

This chain uses TRBV19 with TRBJ2-2; no clear D gene. V dropped 4 bases and J dropped 0 bases, with 6 bases sitting between them. Germline loops: CDR1 LNHDA, CDR2 SQIVND (reference sequence). The CDR3 has 14 residues. The CDR3 here is CASSTNPNTGELFF. DNA of the CDR3: TGTGCCAGTAGTACTAACCCGAACACCGGGGAGCTGTTTTTT.

This clone showed up just a few times. The rearrangement uses TRBV21-1 and TRBJ2-7; the DNA was not compared with TRBD1, the D call given in the table. TRBV21-1 is shown as a pseudogene. The CDR3 covers 15 residues. Written as DNA, the CDR3 is TGTGCCAGCAGCATCCACAGGGTATTCTCCTACGAGCAGTACTTC. Translating it yields CASSIHRVFSYEQYF.

This clone was recorded a few times. The J gene is TRBJ2-7, the V gene TRBV7-9; 8 bases match TRBD1. The CDR3 loop spans 16 amino acids. V dropped 5 bases and J dropped 2; count of bases not matched to a gene: 11. Germline CDR1 reads SEHNR; CDR2 reads FQNEAQ (reference sequence). The CDR3 DNA is TGTGCCAGCAGCCGACCCACACAGGGGGTTACCTACGAGCAGTACTTC. The encoded protein is CASSRPTQGVTYEQYF.

V usage is TRBV5-8 and J usage is TRBJ1-2, with 8 bases aligning to TRBD1. The germline V gene has CDR1 SGHTS and CDR2 YDEGEE. V shed 0 bases and J 8 bases; nucleotides not matched to a gene: 15. The CDR3 consists of 17 residues. The CDR3 DNA reads as TGTGCCAGCAGCTTGGGTCTCGCGGGACAGGAACCGGGCGGCTACACCTTC. It codes for CASSLGLAGQEPGGYTF.

This sequence joins TRBV9 and TRBJ2-1; 10 positions match TRBD1. The CDR3 loop spans 15 amino acids. J lost 4 bases, V lost 4 bases, and 5 bases had no gene match. The germline V gene has CDR1 SGDLS and CDR2 YYNGEE. In DNA, the CDR3 is TGTGCCAGCAGCCAGACAGGGGGCAGTTACAATGAGCAGTTCTTC. This gives the protein CASSQTGGSYNEQFF.